These T cell receptor beta chains were read from a single sample in a study of regulatory T cells in long-lasting Graves disease. TCRdb ran MiXCR on the multiplex PCR reads and lists one entry per CDR3 protein. The sample lists 350,000 to 450,000 distinct CDR3 sequences, roughly 21% occurring once. This specimen consisted of peripheral blood mononuclear cells (PBMCs), obtained when the disease was refractory, from a patient treated with antithyroid drugs. The receptors were sampled from a female donor with Graves disease. Both conserved end residues are part of each CDR3. Fields, in order: clone size, V gene, J gene, CDR3 length, D gene, CDR3 protein, CDR3 DNA. D genes are given only for firm matches. Rows may omit the clone size; those that give it use once, few, many or a size class.

>few|TRBV12-3/TRBV12-4|TRBJ2-2|14|-
CASSPEGGTGELFF
TGTGCCAGCAGTCCCGAGGGGGGCACCGGGGAGCTGTTTTTT
>-|TRBV19|TRBJ2-2|14|-
CASTRGINTGELFF
TGTGCCAGTACCCGGGGAATCAACACCGGGGAGCTGTTTTTT
>-|TRBV6-1|TRBJ2-1|15|TRBD2
CASGSGGLAGIEQFF
TGTGCCAGCGGATCAGGGGGACTAGCGGGAATTGAGCAGTTCTTC
>once|TRBV29-1|TRBJ2-1|14|TRBD2
CSGASGRSEGEQFF
TGCAGCGGAGCTAGCGGGAGGTCTGAGGGGGAGCAGTTCTTC
>many|TRBV2|TRBJ1-1|13|-
CASSEGGDTEAFF
TGTGCCAGCAGTGAAGGGGGGGACACTGAAGCTTTCTTT
>few|TRBV6-1|TRBJ2-7|13|-
CASSHLEVHEQYF
TGTGCCAGCAGCCACTTGGAGGTCCACGAGCAGTACTTC
>few|TRBV24-1|TRBJ2-7|14|-
CATAPGSSSYEQYF
TGTGCCACCGCTCCAGGATCGAGCTCCTACGAGCAGTACTTC
>-|TRBV29-1|TRBJ2-1|15|TRBD1
CSVEGAGTGYPQQFF
TGCAGCGTTGAAGGGGCCGGGACAGGGTATCCCCAGCAGTTCTTC
>few|TRBV6-2/TRBV6-3|TRBJ2-1|15|TRBD2
CASSYSLAGGNEQFF
TGTGCCAGCAGTTATAGCCTAGCGGGAGGCAATGAGCAGTTCTTC
>few|TRBV29-1|TRBJ1-1|13|-
CSSRGQLNTEAFF
TGCAGCTCACGTGGACAGTTGAACACTGAAGCTTTCTTT
>few|TRBV29-1|TRBJ2-5|12|TRBD2
CSCSGGRETQYF
TGCAGCTGTTCGGGGGGAAGAGAGACCCAGTACTTC
>many|TRBV6-5|TRBJ1-2|13|-
CASSYKGMGGYTF
TGTGCCAGCAGTTACAAGGGAATGGGAGGCTACACCTTC
>-|TRBV6-2/TRBV6-3|TRBJ2-7|12|-
CASRGEAYEQYF
TGTGCCAGCAGAGGGGAAGCCTACGAGCAGTACTTC
>-|TRBV7-3|TRBJ1-1|15|-
CASSFSTELKGEAFF
TGTGCCAGCAGCTTTTCGACGGAACTGAAGGGTGAAGCTTTCTTT
>many|TRBV28|TRBJ1-5|14|-
CASIYRDSNQPQHF
TGTGCCAGCATCTACAGGGACAGCAATCAGCCCCAGCATTTT
>-|TRBV7-9|TRBJ1-2|14|TRBD1
CASSPGQGLDGYTF
TGTGCCAGCAGCCCGGGACAGGGTTTAGATGGCTACACCTTC
>many|TRBV20-1|TRBJ2-7|14|-
CSARDLATGLEQYF
TGCAGTGCTAGAGATTTGGCGACGGGACTCGAGCAGTACTTC
>few|TRBV30|TRBJ2-7|12|TRBD2
CAGGGGSYEQYF
TGTGCCGGTGGGGGGGGCTCCTACGAGCAGTACTTC
>-|TRBV29-1|TRBJ1-4|13|-
CSVRNPTNEKLFF
TGCAGCGTCAGGAACCCCACTAATGAAAAACTGTTTTTT
>few|TRBV12-3/TRBV12-4|TRBJ2-1|16|-
CASSHAGTGSYNEQFF
TGTGCCAGCAGTCATGCCGGGACTGGCTCCTACAATGAGCAGTTCTTC
>many|TRBV11-2|TRBJ1-5|12|-
CASSPGGGPQHF
TGTGCCAGCAGCCCCGGCGGGGGGCCCCAGCATTTT
>few|TRBV18|TRBJ2-1|15|-
CASSPLAGADNEQFF
TGTGCCAGCTCACCGCTAGCAGGGGCGGACAATGAGCAGTTCTTC
>many|TRBV5-1|TRBJ2-4|15|TRBD1
CASSLAGTGEDIQYF
TGCGCCAGCAGCTTGGCCGGGACAGGGGAGGACATTCAGTACTTC
>-|TRBV4-1|TRBJ2-2|13|-
CASSITFPGELFF
TGCGCCAGCAGCATCACATTTCCCGGGGAGCTGTTTTTT
>few|TRBV6-1|TRBJ1-3|15|-
CASSDGRYSGNTIYF
TGTGCCAGCAGTGACGGACGGTACTCTGGAAACACCATATATTTT
>many|TRBV12-3/TRBV12-4|TRBJ1-3|14|-
CASSFAGVGNTIYF
TGTGCCAGCAGTTTTGCAGGGGTCGGAAACACCATATATTTT
>-|TRBV19|TRBJ2-5|13|TRBD2
CASRLAGQETQYF
TGTGCCAGTAGACTAGCGGGTCAAGAGACCCAGTACTTC
>many|TRBV7-3|TRBJ2-2|13|TRBD2
CASSGAGTGELFF
TGTGCCAGCAGCGGAGCGGGGACCGGGGAGCTGTTTTTT
>many|TRBV20-1|TRBJ1-6|15|-
CSASASGSYNSPLHF
TGCAGTGCTAGCGCTAGTGGCAGTTATAATTCACCCCTCCACTTT
>many|TRBV2|TRBJ1-5|14|-
CASSATGDRQPQHF
TGTGCCAGCAGTGCTACAGGTGATCGTCAGCCCCAGCATTTT
>-|TRBV20-1|TRBJ2-5|16|TRBD2
CSARDWGLGQQETQYF
TGCAGTGCTAGAGATTGGGGACTAGGGCAACAAGAGACCCAGTACTTC
>-|TRBV28|TRBJ1-1|17|-
CASSFPLERRPNAEAFF
TGTGCCAGCAGTTTCCCTCTAGAGCGACGGCCGAACGCTGAAGCTTTCTTT
>many|TRBV2|TRBJ2-7|15|TRBD2
CAGRPVAGITYEQYF
TGTGCCGGACGACCTGTAGCGGGAATAACCTACGAGCAGTACTTC
>-|TRBV6-1|TRBJ2-7|16|TRBD1
CASTGQGKGGTYEQYF
TGTGCCAGCACTGGACAGGGGAAGGGGGGTACCTACGAGCAGTACTTC
>-|TRBV2|TRBJ1-1|17|-
CASSVSGAGPMNTEAFF
TGTGCCAGCAGTGTGTCAGGGGCCGGACCTATGAACACTGAAGCTTTCTTT
>-|TRBV9|TRBJ2-5|15|-
CASSGRDRRAETQYF
TGTGCCAGCAGTGGCAGGGATCGGAGAGCTGAGACCCAGTACTTC
>few|TRBV28|TRBJ1-5|17|-
CASSLDREGGGNQPQHF
TGTGCCAGCAGTTTGGATCGGGAGGGAGGGGGCAATCAGCCCCAGCATTTT
>few|TRBV28|TRBJ1-5|14|-
CASSLRQPNQPQHF
TGTGCCAGCAGTTTACGTCAGCCAAATCAGCCCCAGCATTTT
>few|TRBV20-1|TRBJ1-1|12|TRBD1
CSAGQGYSEAFF
TGCAGTGCGGGACAGGGGTATTCTGAAGCTTTCTTT
>many|TRBV15|TRBJ1-5|15|TRBD1
CATRGDRGPHQPQHF
TGTGCCACCAGAGGGGACAGGGGTCCTCATCAGCCCCAGCATTTT
>few|TRBV18|TRBJ2-2|15|-
CASSLEKRDTGELFF
TGTGCCAGCTCACTAGAGAAGAGGGACACCGGGGAGCTGTTTTTT
>once|TRBV29-1|TRBJ1-1|12|-
CSVEGLISEAFF
TGCAGCGTTGAGGGGTTAATTTCTGAAGCTTTCTTT
>-|TRBV27|TRBJ2-7|14|-
CASSSGTYYYEQYF
TGTGCCAGCAGTTCAGGGACCTATTATTACGAGCAGTACTTC